The 28 T cell receptor beta chains below all came from one sample that was sequenced in a study of tumour-infiltrating T cells in Burkitt lymphoma. Method: immunoSEQ multiplex PCR; TCRdb's copy keeps in-frame clones and lacks some. Of about 7,100 clones listed, roughly 73% are singletons. The specimen sequenced was tumor tissue. The receptors were gathered from a human donor with diffuse large B-cell lymphoma.

The chain couples TRBV6-1 to TRBJ1-5; D may be TRBD1 (6 bases). The CDR3 runs 14 residues. CDR1 is MNHNS, CDR2 SASEGT, per germline. Trimming left V 3 bases short and J 5 bases short, with 11 bases between. Here the CDR3 reads CASSEYTGYQPQHF. The CDR3 nucleotides read TGTGCCAGCAGTGAGTACACAGGGTATCAGCCCCAGCATTTT.

This clone was found once. The V and J genes are TRBV6-6 and TRBJ2-7; the D is unclear. Trimming stripped 6 bases from V and 2 bases from J, with 14 bases between. The germline V gene has CDR1 MNHNY and CDR2 SVGAGI (reference sequence). The CDR3 covers 14 residues. The CDR3, as DNA: TGTGCCAGCAGCCCTTCCGGATGGCCCTACGAGCAGTACTTC. Amino acids: CASSPSGWPYEQYF.

The gene calls are TRBV11-2 and TRBJ1-1, with 8 bases identical to TRBD1. Germline V gene sequence: CDR1 SGHAT, CDR2 FQNNGV. The CDR3 is made up of 13 amino acids. Trimming cost V 4 bases and J 7 bases; bases outside gene matches: 5. The CDR3 DNA reads as TGTGCCAGCAGCTGGTACAGGGGGGATGAAGCTTTCTTT. Translating gives CASSWYRGDEAFF.

The V and J genes are TRBV5-8 and TRBJ2-5; 7 bases are shared with TRBD1. V gave up 4 bases and J gave up 3 bases; unmatched junction bases: 12. The CDR3 sequence is 16 residues long. Germline loops: CDR1 SGHTS, CDR2 YDEGEE. This CDR3 is CASSELLLGTEETQYF. In DNA, the CDR3 is TGTGCCAGCAGCGAACTCCTTCTTGGGACAGAAGAGACCCAGTACTTC.

This clone was observed a handful of times. The rearrangement links TRBV7-9 to TRBJ1-1; D not certain. The CDR3 covers 13 residues. Trimming stripped 5 bases from V and 0 bases from J, with 7 bases between. CDR1 SEHNR and CDR2 FQNEAQ come from the germline V gene (reference sequence). In DNA, the CDR3 is TGTGCCAGCAGCCACACAGTGAACACTGAAGCTTTCTTT. This gives the protein CASSHTVNTEAFF.

Here the CDR3 reads CASSLDFWGYTF. For the CDR3, the DNA is TGTGCCAGCAGCTTAGATTTTTGGGGCTACACCTTC. The chain has TRBV7-9 and TRBJ1-2; D remains ambiguous. V was clipped by 1 base and J by 8 bases, with 8 bases between them. Germline V gene lookup returns CDR1 SEHNR and CDR2 FQNEAQ (reference sequence). The CDR3 covers 12 residues.

Only a few counts were recorded for this clone. The chain carries TRBV9 and TRBJ1-3; D remains ambiguous. Germline CDR1 reads SGDLS; CDR2 reads YYNGEE. CDR3 length: 13 residues. The V gene lost 6 bases and the J gene lost 2 bases, with 9 bases spanning the gap. CDR3 sequence reads: CASKEGTGNTIYF. The CDR3 DNA is TGTGCCAGCAAGGAGGGCACTGGAAACACCATATATTTT. Full variable domain (rest looked up from reference TRBV9 and TRBJ1-3): DSGVTQTPKHLITATGQRVTLRCSPRSGDLSVYWYQQSLDQGLQFLIQYYNGEERAKGNILERFSAQQFPDLHSELNLSSLELGDSALYFCASKEGTGNTIYFGEGSWLTVV.

The V call is TRBV7-9, the J call TRBJ2-2; D unclear. V was cut by 2 bases and J by 3 bases, with 4 bases left in between. The CDR3 is 13 amino acids. Germline V gene data show CDR1 as SEHNR and CDR2 as FQNEAQ (reference sequence). The CDR3 reads CASSLRYTGELFF. The CDR3 bases are TGTGCCAGCAGCTTACGGTACACCGGGGAGCTGTTTTTT.

The rearrangement joins TRBV2 to TRBJ1-2; TRBD1 is a possible D gene (5 bases). Trimming removed 10 bases at V and 3 bases at J, with 15 bases between. Germline assignment: CDR1 SNHLY and CDR2 FYNNEI. This CDR3 has 13 amino acids. The DNA for the CDR3 is TGTGCCACCTCCCCGGGCAGGGACTATGGCTACACCTTC. Translating gives CATSPGRDYGYTF.

This clone was observed a handful of times. This rearrangement joins TRBV27 to TRBJ2-5, with 15 bases identical to TRBD2. The CDR3 has 17 amino acids. V lost 5 bases, J lost 5 bases, and 9 bases stayed unmatched. Germline V CDR1 and CDR2: MNHEY, SMNVEV (reference sequence). CDR3 sequence (DNA): TGTGCCAGCAGTACCTGGACTAGCGGGGGGGCGCGGGAGACCCAGTACTTC. This sequence encodes CASSTWTSGGARETQYF.

The chain uses TRBV10-2 and TRBJ1-6, with 7 nucleotides matching TRBD1. The germline CDR1 and CDR2 sequences are WSHSY and SAAADI. The V segment lost 6 bases and the J segment 4 bases; nucleotides outside the gene matches: 0. There are 13 residues in the CDR3. The CDR3 bases are TGCGCCAGCAGGGACAGGTATAATTCACCCCTCCACTTT. Residues: CASRDRYNSPLHF.

The chain joins TRBV5-5 to TRBJ1-2; D uncertain. Germline V gives CDR1 SGHKS, CDR2 YYEKEE (reference sequence). This CDR3 region has 12 residues. V dropped 0 bases and J dropped 6 bases, with 6 bases sitting between them. The CDR3 DNA is TGTGCCAGCAGCTTGGCGGGGAATGGCTACACCTTC. This codes for CASSLAGNGYTF.

The J gene is TRBJ1-2, the V gene TRBV6-6, with D perhaps TRBD1 (5 bases). Germline CDR1 MNHNY, CDR2 SVGAGI (reference sequence). This CDR3 is built from 14 residues. The ends were cut back, 4 bases at V and 6 bases at J, with 15 bases in the middle. The CDR3 nucleotides are TGTGCCAGCAGTTCCCCCACGCCCAGGGATGGCTACACCTTC. Amino acid sequence: CASSSPTPRDGYTF.

The rearrangement links TRBV6-6 to TRBJ1-6; maybe TRBD1 (5 bases). The germline gives CDR1 MNHNY, CDR2 SVGAGI (reference sequence). Between the trimmed V and J ends, which lost 2 bases and 10 bases, there was a span of 15 bases. The length of the CDR3 is 15 residues. In DNA, the CDR3 is TGTGCCAGCAGTTACGGGGATCGGGGGGACTCACCCCTCCACTTT. It translates to CASSYGDRGDSPLHF.

This clone appeared once. V is TRBV5-1 and J is TRBJ1-1; possible D gene TRBD1, 5 bases. Germline V lookup: CDR1 SGHRS, CDR2 YFSETQ. Trimming took off 0 bases at V and 1 base at J, with 16 bases between the two ends. The CDR3 spans 17 residues. CDR3 amino acids: CASSLVSGVSENTEAFF. For the CDR3, the DNA is TGCGCCAGCAGCTTGGTGTCGGGGGTTAGCGAGAACACTGAAGCTTTCTTT.

This clone appeared once. This chain uses TRBV5-1 with TRBJ2-1; D is unclear. CDR3 length: 16 residues. Trimming left V 4 bases short and J 8 bases short, with 22 bases between. Germline V lookup: CDR1 SGHRS, CDR2 YFSETQ. The chain's CDR3 is CASSPMGPLGPDEQFF. CDR3 nucleotides: TGCGCCAGCAGCCCGATGGGTCCCCTCGGGCCAGATGAGCAGTTCTTC.

The gene calls are TRBV11-2 and TRBJ2-1, with TRBD2 matching over 8 bases. The length of the CDR3 is 17 residues. The V and J ends lost 4 bases and 3 bases, in that order; junction bases with no gene match: 11. Germline CDR1 reads SGHAT; CDR2 reads FQNNGV. In DNA, the CDR3 is TGTGCCAGCAGCTCTCAGGGACCGGGACTAGACTACAATGAGCAGTTCTTC. The encoded protein is CASSSQGPGLDYNEQFF.

The J gene is TRBJ2-1, the V gene TRBV2; possible D gene TRBD2, 5 bases. The V and J ends lost 6 bases and 5 bases respectively, with 11 bases between them. CDR1 and CDR2 from the germline V gene are SNHLY and FYNNEI. The CDR3 is 13 amino acids. CDR3 amino acids: CASSVWTDNEQFF. Written as DNA, the CDR3 is TGTGCCAGCAGCGTCTGGACTGACAATGAGCAGTTCTTC.

The rearrangement links TRBV4-1 to TRBJ2-1; maybe TRBD2 (6 bases). Germline CDR1 and CDR2: MGHRA and YSYEKL. V lost 4 bases and J 7 bases, leaving 20 bases between the germline ends. The CDR3 covers 16 residues. The CDR3 reads CASSLGTGSRGNEQFF. CDR3 DNA: TGCGCCAGCAGCCTAGGGACGGGGTCCCGGGGGAATGAGCAGTTCTTC.

The chain uses TRBV7-2 and TRBJ1-2, with TRBD1 identical over 9 bases. This CDR3 is built from 14 residues. The V gene's germline CDR1 is SGHTA and CDR2 FQGNSA. V lost 4 bases and J lost 5; bases outside the gene matches: 5. Here the CDR3 reads CASSWTGAWYGYTF. As DNA, the CDR3 is TGTGCCAGCAGCTGGACAGGGGCTTGGTATGGCTACACCTTC.

The chain combines TRBV7-9 with TRBJ1-1; D perhaps matches TRBD1 (5 bases). The CDR3 spans 13 residues. Germline CDR1 reads SEHNR; CDR2 reads FQNEAQ (reference sequence). V gave up 2 bases and J gave up 3 bases, with 7 bases separating them. As DNA, the CDR3 is TGTGCCAGCAGCTTACTGGGGGACACTGAAGCTTTCTTT. Residues: CASSLLGDTEAFF.

This clone was found once. This rearrangement joins TRBV9 to TRBJ1-1, with D unresolved. Between the trimmed V and J ends, which lost 4 bases and 1 base, there was a span of 8 bases. The length of the CDR3 is 13 residues. Per germline, CDR1 SGDLS and CDR2 YYNGEE. The CDR3 is CASSWAQNTEAFF. The CDR3 DNA reads TGTGCCAGCAGCTGGGCTCAGAACACTGAAGCTTTCTTT.

This sequence joins TRBV2 and TRBJ1-5, with D possibly being TRBD1 (5 bases). V was cut by 4 bases and J by 7 bases, with 14 bases left in between. Per the germline V gene, CDR1 is SNHLY and CDR2 is FYNNEI. This CDR3 is 14 amino acids long. The CDR3, as DNA: TGTGCCAGCAGTGGGCAGGGAGTAGTCCAGCCCCAGCATTTT. It encodes CASSGQGVVQPQHF.

V and J are TRBV9 and TRBJ2-7; a weak D match, TRBD2 (6 bases). The CDR3 is 15 residues long. The ends were cut back, 4 bases at V and 6 bases at J, with 20 bases in the middle. Germline assignment: CDR1 SGDLS and CDR2 YYNGEE. This CDR3 is CASSPSLLAGGEQYF. The CDR3 nucleotides read TGTGCCAGCAGCCCGAGTTTACTAGCTGGGGGCGAGCAGTACTTC.

This sequence joins TRBV27 and TRBJ2-1; 8 bases align to TRBD2. J lost 3 bases, V lost 5 bases, and 3 bases had no gene match. CDR1 and CDR2 from the germline V gene are MNHEY and SMNVEV (reference sequence). This CDR3 has 14 residues. The chain's CDR3 is CASSESGSYNEQFF. The CDR3 DNA follows: TGTGCCAGCAGTGAGAGCGGGAGCTACAATGAGCAGTTCTTC.

This clone turned up a few times. The V gene is TRBV4-1, the J gene TRBJ2-1; 8 nucleotides agree with TRBD2. V was pared by 4 bases and J by 7 bases, with 15 bases of the junction left unmatched. Germline CDR1 reads MGHRA; CDR2 reads YSYEKL. CDR3 size: 17 residues. The CDR3 DNA sequence: TGCGCCAGCAGCCGAACAGGCATCGGGGGGGCCCGGAATGAGCAGTTCTTC. This encodes CASSRTGIGGARNEQFF.

The chain recombines TRBV2 with TRBJ2-7; no reliable D call. The CDR3 totals 12 residues. V lost 4 bases and J lost 4, with 8 bases in between. The germline gives CDR1 SNHLY, CDR2 FYNNEI. For the CDR3, the DNA is TGTGCCAGCAGTGTTTCGGGTTACGAGCAGTACTTC. Translation gives CASSVSGYEQYF. The whole variable domain, filled in from reference TRBV2 and TRBJ2-7, reads EPEVTQTPSHQVTQMGQEVILRCVPISNHLYFYWYRQILGQKVEFLVSFYNNEISEKSEIFDDQFSVERPDGSNFTLKIRSTKLEDSAMYFCASSVSGYEQYFGPGTRLTVT.

This chain joins TRBV5-5 and TRBJ1-1; D call uncertain. CDR1 is SGHKS, CDR2 YYEKEE, per germline (reference sequence). V was pared by 5 bases and J by 6 bases, with 20 bases between. The CDR3 consists of 15 residues. The CDR3 region has the DNA TGTGCCAGCAGATATCCACTTAAACGCCACGCTGAAGCTTTCTTT. It codes for CASRYPLKRHAEAFF.